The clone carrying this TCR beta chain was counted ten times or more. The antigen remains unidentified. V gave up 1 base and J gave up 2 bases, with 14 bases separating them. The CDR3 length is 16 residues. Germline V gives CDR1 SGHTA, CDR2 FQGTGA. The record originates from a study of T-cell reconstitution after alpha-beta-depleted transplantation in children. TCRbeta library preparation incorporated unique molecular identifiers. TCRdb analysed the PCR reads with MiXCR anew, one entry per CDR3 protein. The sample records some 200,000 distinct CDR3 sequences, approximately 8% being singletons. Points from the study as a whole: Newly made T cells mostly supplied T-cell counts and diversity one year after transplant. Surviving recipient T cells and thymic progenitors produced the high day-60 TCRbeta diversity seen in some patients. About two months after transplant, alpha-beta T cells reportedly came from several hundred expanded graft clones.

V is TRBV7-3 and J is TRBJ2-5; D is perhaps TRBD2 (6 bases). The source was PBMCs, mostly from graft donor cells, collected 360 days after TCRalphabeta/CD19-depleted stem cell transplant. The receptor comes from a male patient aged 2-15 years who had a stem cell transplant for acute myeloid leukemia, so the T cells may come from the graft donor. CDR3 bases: TGTGCCAGCAGCTTAATCGGGGGTCGGTTACAAGAGACCCAGTACTTC. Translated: CASSLIGGRLQETQYF.